The T cell receptor beta chain described here comes from a study of neurological immune-mediated disorders. In the case of this clonotype: The antigen remains unidentified.

Study-wide findings and caveats: The most TCR clonal expansion was seen in HTLV-1-associated myelopathy, and the least was seen in multiple sclerosis, which fell below healthy controls.

It was from 2 million PBMCs stored at -80 C that the unsorted libraries were obtained. Synthesis of cDNA was accomplished via 5'RACE employing 10-nucleotide random UMIs. TCRdb redid the calling of the 5' RACE reads with MiXCR, one entry per CDR3 protein. The top ten hold over 20% of the sample, which has tens of thousands of distinct CDR3 sequences, 25% seen once. The receptor was isolated from a woman aged 70 to 79 in good health. The specimen sequenced was PBMCs.

In DNA form, the CDR3 reads TGCAGTGCTAGAGATTTCCGGACAGGGAACACTGAAGCTTTCTTT. Protein: CSARDFRTGNTEAFF. V gene TRBV20-1 combines with J gene TRBJ1-1, with 7 bases matching TRBD1. CDR3 length equals 15 residues. The V gene end was trimmed by 0 bases and the J gene end by 1 base; junction bases not matched to a gene: 5. Looked up from germline, CDR1 is DFQATT and CDR2 is SNEGSKA (reference sequence).